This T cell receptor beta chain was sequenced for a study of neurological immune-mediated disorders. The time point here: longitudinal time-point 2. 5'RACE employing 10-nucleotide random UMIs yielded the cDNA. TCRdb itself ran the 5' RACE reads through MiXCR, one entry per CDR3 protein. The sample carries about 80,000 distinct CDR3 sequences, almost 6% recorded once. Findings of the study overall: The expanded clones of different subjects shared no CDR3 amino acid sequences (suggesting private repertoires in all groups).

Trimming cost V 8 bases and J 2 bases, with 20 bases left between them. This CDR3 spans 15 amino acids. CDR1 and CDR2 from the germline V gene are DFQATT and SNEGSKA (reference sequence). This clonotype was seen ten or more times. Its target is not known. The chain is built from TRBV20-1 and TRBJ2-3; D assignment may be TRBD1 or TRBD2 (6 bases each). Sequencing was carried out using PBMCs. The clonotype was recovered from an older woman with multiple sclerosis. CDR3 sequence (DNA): TGCAGTCCCCGCGAGAGGGGGGTGAACACAGATACGCAGTATTTT. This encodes CSPRERGVNTDTQYF.